The source of this T cell receptor (beta chain) is a study of naive and memory T cell subsets. Study results and limitations: Gini index rose across naive, CM, EM and EMRA in CD4 and CD8. There was no ground truth to check naive and memory subset results. Especially in CD8 cells, naive repertoires contained a few larger clonotypes, possibly CD45RA-re-expressing memory cells.

Two oligonucleotides, mixed equimolar, formed the beta constant-region primer covering TRBC1 and TRBC2. Ligated cDNA was amplified by four rounds of PCR with nested alpha and beta constant-region primers and SP2. A 12-nucleotide UMI and the SP2 primer were added to the cDNA 3' end by oligonucleotide ligation. TCRdb reprocessed the UMI-ligation and nested PCR reads with MiXCR, giving one entry per CDR3 protein. The data show under 150,000 distinct CDR3 sequences, approximately 21% seen once. This clonotype showed up just a few times. Its antigen is currently unknown. V was clipped by 3 bases and J by 5 bases, with 10 bases between them. The CDR3 sequence is 13 residues long.

This chain links TRBV12-3 or TRBV12-4 with TRBJ2-5; no firm D call. Sequenced input: naive CD8+ T cells from blood. This TCR was sampled from a human donor in good health. CDR3 sequence reads: CASSLPGRETQYF. CDR3 coding DNA: TGTGCCAGCAGTTTGCCCGGGCGGGAGACCCAGTACTTC.